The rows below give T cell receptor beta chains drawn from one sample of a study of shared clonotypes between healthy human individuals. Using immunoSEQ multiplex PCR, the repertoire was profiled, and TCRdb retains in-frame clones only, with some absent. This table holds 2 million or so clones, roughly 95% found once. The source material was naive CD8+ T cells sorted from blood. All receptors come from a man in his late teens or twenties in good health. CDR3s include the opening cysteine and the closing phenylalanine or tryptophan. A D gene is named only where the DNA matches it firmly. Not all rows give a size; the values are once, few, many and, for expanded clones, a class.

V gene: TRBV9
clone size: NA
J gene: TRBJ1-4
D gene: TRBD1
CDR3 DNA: TGTGCCAGCAGCGCCGACAGGGCCTGGGATGAAAAACTGTTTTTT
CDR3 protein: CASSADRAWDEKLFF

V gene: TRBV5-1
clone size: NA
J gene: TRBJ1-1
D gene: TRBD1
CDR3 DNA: TGCGCCAGCAGCCAACCCGGACAGGGCCTGAACACTGAAGCTTTCTTT
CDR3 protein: CASSQPGQGLNTEAFF

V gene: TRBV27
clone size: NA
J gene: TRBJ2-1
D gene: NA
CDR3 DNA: TGTGCCAGCAGTTCCCTCTCATACAATGAGCAGTTCTTC
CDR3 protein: CASSSLSYNEQFF

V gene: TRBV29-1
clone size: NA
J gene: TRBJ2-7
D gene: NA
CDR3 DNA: TGCAGCCTCCGGGACACCAACTACGAGCAGTACTTC
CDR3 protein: CSLRDTNYEQYF

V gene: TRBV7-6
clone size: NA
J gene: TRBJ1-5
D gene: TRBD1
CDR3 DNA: TGTGCCAGCAGCCCCGGGACAGGGACGGTTCAGCCCCAGCATTTT
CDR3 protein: CASSPGTGTVQPQHF

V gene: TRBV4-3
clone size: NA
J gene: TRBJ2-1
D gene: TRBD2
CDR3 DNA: TGCGCCAGCAGCCAAATACACCGGGGACTAGCGGGAGGGCTCGATGAGCAGTTCTTC
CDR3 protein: CASSQIHRGLAGGLDEQFF

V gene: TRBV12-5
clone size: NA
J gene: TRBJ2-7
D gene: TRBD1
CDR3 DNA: TGTGCTAGTGGTCCGGGACAGGGCCACGAGCAGTACTTC
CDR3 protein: CASGPGQGHEQYF

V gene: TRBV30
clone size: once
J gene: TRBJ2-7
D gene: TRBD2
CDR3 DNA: TGTGCCTGGACCGATAGCGGGAGCTCCTACGAGCAGTACTTC
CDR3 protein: CAWTDSGSSYEQYF

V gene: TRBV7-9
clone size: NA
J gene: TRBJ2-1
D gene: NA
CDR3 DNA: TGTGCCAGCAGCTTCATATCGGGTAATGAGCAGTTCTTC
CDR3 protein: CASSFISGNEQFF

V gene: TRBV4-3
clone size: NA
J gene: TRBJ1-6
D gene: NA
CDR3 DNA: TGCGCCAGCAGCCAAGGAAGAGGGAACAATTCACCCCTCCACTTT
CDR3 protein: CASSQGRGNNSPLHF

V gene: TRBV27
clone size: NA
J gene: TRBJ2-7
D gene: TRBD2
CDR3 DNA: TGTGCCAGCAGCACCTGGGCTAGCGGGATGAACGAGCAGTACTTC
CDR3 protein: CASSTWASGMNEQYF

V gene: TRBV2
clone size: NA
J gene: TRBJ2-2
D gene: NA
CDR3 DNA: TGTGCCAGCAGTGGTATGGGACGATCGAACACCGGGGAGCTGTTTTTT
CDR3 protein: CASSGMGRSNTGELFF

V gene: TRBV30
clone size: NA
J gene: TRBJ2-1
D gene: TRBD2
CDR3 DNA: TGTGCCTGGAGTACTAGCGGGCCCACTGGGGAGCAGTTCTTC
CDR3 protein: CAWSTSGPTGEQFF

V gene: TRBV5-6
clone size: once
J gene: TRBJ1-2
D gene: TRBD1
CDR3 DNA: TGTGCCAGCAGCGTCTCGACAGGGTTTGGCTACACCTTC
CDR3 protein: CASSVSTGFGYTF

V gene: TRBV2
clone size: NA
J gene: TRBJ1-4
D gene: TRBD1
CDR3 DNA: TGTGCCAGCAGCACAGGGGGCTTAGAAAAACTGTTTTTT
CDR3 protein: CASSTGGLEKLFF

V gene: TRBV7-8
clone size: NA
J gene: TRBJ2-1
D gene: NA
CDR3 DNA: TGTGCCAGCAGTCTCTACGGGCGGCCCTACAATGAGCAGTTCTTC
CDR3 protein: CASSLYGRPYNEQFF

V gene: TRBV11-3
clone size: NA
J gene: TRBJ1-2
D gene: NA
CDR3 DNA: TGTGCCAGCAGCTTAGTGCCCCGCGGGCAGGGAGACGGCTACACCTTC
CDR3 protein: CASSLVPRGQGDGYTF

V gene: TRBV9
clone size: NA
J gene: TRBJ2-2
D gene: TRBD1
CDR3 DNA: TGTGCCAGCAGCCCCCATAGGGGGGACAGGGCCACCGGGGAGCTGTTTTTT
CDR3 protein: CASSPHRGDRATGELFF

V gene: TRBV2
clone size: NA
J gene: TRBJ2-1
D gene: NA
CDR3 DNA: TGTGCCAGCAGTCGGGACTCCCTGAGTAATGAGCAGTTCTTC
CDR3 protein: CASSRDSLSNEQFF

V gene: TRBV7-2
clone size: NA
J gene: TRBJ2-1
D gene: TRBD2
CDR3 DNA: TGTGCCAGCAGCTTACTCTCGCGGGAGGATGAGCAGTTCTTC
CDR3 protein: CASSLLSREDEQFF

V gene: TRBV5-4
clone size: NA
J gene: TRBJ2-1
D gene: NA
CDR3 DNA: TGTGCCAGCAGCTTGGCAGGCTTCGCCTACAATGAGCAGTTCTTC
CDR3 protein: CASSLAGFAYNEQFF

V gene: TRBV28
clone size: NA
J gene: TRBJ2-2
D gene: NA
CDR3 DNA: TGTGCCAGCAGTTTTTTATCAGGGAGCGGGGAGCTGTTTTTT
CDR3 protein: CASSFLSGSGELFF

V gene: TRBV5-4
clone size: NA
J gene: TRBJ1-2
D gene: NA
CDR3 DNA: TGTGCCAGCAGTCGGGGGGCCTTCGATGGCTACACCTTC
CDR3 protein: CASSRGAFDGYTF

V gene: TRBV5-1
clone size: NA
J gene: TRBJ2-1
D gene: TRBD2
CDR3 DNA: TGCGCCAGCAGACCGCTAGCGGGAGAAGGCAATGAGCAGTTCTTC
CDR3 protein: CASRPLAGEGNEQFF

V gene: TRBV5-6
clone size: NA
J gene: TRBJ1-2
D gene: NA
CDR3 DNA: TGTGCCAGCCGCGTAGGGGGAGGCTATGGCTACACCTTC
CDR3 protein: CASRVGGGYGYTF

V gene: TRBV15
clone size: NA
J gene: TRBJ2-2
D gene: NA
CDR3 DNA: TGTGCCACCAGTCGGAGCACCGGGAACACCGGGGAGCTGTTTTTT
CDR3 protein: CATSRSTGNTGELFF

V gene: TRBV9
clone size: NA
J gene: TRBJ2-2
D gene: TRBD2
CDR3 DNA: TGTGCCAGCAGCGTCCTGGTTAGCGGGGTCGGGGAGCTGTTTTTT
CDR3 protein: CASSVLVSGVGELFF

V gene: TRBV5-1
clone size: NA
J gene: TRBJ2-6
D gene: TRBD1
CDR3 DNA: TGCGCCAGCGGGGACAGGGGGCGCGGGGCCAACGTCCTGACTTTC
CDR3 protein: CASGDRGRGANVLTF

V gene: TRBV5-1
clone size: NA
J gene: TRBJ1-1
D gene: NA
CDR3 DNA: TGCGCCAGCAGCTTGGGGTGGGGAGCCACTGAAGCTTTCTTT
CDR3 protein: CASSLGWGATEAFF

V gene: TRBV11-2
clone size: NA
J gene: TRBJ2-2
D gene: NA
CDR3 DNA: TGTGCCAGCAGCTTAGTAGCAGGCACCGGGGAGCTGTTTTTT
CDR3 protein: CASSLVAGTGELFF

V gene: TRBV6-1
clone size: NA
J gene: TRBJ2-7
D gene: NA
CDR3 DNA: TGTGCCAGCAGTGAAACTGGACGGCTCTACGAGCAGTACTTC
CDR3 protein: CASSETGRLYEQYF

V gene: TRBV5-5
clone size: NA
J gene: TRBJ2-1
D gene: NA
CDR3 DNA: TGTGCCAGCAGCCTAAGTGTTGTTCTCTCCTACAATGAGCAGTTCTTC
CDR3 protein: CASSLSVVLSYNEQFF

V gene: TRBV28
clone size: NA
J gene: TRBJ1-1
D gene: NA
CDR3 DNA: TGTGCCAGCAGTCAGGACAGCCATATGAACACTGAAGCTTTCTTT
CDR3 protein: CASSQDSHMNTEAFF

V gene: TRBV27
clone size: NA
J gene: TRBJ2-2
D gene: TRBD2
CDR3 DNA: TGTGCCAGCGGCCCGACTAGCGGGTTGAATACCGGGGAGCTGTTTTTT
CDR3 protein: CASGPTSGLNTGELFF

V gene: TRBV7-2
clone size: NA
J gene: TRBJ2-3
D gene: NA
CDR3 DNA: TGTGCCAGCAGCGCGCCCCTTCTAGTCCTCGGCACAGATACGCAGTATTTT
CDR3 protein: CASSAPLLVLGTDTQYF

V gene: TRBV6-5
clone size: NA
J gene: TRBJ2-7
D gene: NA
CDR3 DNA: TGTGCCAGTTCCTTCGGCCGCGCATACGAGCAGTACTTC
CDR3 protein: CASSFGRAYEQYF

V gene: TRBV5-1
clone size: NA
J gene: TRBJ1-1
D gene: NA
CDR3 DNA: TGCGCCAGCGGGGAAGGGCCAATGAACACTGAAGCTTTCTTT
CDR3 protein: CASGEGPMNTEAFF

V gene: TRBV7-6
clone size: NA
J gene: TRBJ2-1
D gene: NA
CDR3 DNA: TGTGCCAGCAGCTTAGCGGGGGGCTGGGAGCAGTTCTTC
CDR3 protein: CASSLAGGWEQFF

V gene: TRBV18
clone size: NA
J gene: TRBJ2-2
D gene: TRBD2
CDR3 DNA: TGTGCCAGCTCACCCGGACTAGCGGGGGGAAACACCGGGGAGCTGTTTTTT
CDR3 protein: CASSPGLAGGNTGELFF

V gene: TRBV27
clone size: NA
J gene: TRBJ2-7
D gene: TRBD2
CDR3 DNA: TGTGCCAGCACAAAAGGGGCTAGCGGGACATCCTACGAGCAGTACTTC
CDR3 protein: CASTKGASGTSYEQYF

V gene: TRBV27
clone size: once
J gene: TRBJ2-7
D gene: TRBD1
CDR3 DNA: TGTGCCAGCAGTTTGGGACAGGTCTCCTACGAGCAGTACTTC
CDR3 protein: CASSLGQVSYEQYF

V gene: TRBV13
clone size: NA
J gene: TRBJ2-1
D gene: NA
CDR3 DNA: TGTGCCAGCAGCTTAGGCCGGGGGGCGGGTCACGAGCAGTTCTTC
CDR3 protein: CASSLGRGAGHEQFF

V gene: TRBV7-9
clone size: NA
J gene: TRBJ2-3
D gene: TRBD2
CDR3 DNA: TGTGCCAGCAGCTTAGCGGCCGGACTAGCAGGCACAGATACGCAGTATTTT
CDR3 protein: CASSLAAGLAGTDTQYF

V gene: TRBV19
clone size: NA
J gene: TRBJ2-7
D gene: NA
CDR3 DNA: TGTGCCAGTAGTATGGGGGGAGACCGGTACGAGCAGTACTTC
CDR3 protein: CASSMGGDRYEQYF

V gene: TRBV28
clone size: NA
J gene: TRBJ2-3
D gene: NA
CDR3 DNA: TGTGCCAGCAGTTTCCTAGGGGTGGGGGGCACAGATACGCAGTATTTT
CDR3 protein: CASSFLGVGGTDTQYF

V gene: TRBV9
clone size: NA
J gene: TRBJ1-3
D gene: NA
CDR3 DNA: TGTGCCAGCAGCGTAGCAGGGGCCGGGGACACCATATATTTT
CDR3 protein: CASSVAGAGDTIYF

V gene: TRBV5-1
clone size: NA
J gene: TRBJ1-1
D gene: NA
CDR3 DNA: TGCGCCAGCAGCTTGATTACAGAGAACACTGAAGCTTTCTTT
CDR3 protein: CASSLITENTEAFF

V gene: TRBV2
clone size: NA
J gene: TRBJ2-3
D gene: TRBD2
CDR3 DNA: TGTGCCATGGGACTAGCGGGGGCCCTCACAGATACGCAGTATTTT
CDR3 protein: CAMGLAGALTDTQYF

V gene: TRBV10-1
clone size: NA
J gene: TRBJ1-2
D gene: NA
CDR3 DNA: TGCGCCAGCAGTGATGGGGACGGCTACACCTTC
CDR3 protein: CASSDGDGYTF

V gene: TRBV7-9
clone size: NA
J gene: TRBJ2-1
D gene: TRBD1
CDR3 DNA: TGTGCCAGCAGCTTAGATGGACAGGGGATCTATGAGCAGTTCTTC
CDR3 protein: CASSLDGQGIYEQFF

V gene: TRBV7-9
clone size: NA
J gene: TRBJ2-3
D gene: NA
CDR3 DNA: TGTGCCAGCAGCTTCTTTGACAGTCGCATCACAGATACGCAGTATTTT
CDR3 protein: CASSFFDSRITDTQYF

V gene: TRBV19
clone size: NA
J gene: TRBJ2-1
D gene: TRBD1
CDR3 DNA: TGTGCCAGTAAGGGACAGTGGCACAATGAGCAGTTCTTC
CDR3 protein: CASKGQWHNEQFF

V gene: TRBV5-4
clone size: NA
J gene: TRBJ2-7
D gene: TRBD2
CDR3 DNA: TGTGCCAGCAGCTCCTTAGCGGGAGGGAGCTCCTACGAGCAGTACTTC
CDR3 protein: CASSSLAGGSSYEQYF

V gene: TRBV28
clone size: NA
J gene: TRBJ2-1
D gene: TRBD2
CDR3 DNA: TGTGCCAGCAGGGCCCATAGCGGGGGGGATGAGCAGTTCTTC
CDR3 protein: CASRAHSGGDEQFF